This T cell receptor beta chain comes out of a study of shared clonotypes between healthy human individuals. Study-wide points: Larger estimated richness was generally seen in naive subsets than in memory subsets. Clonotype sharing across donors was expected to vary with sequencing depth. Sorted-subset samples were not fully sequenced, rarefaction indicated.

TCRdb keeps only in-frame clones here, not all; method: immunoSEQ multiplex PCR. The data contain about 2 million clones, less than 95% of them singletons. Points on this clone: Its antigen is not known. At the DNA level, this CDR3 is encoded by other sequences in the same sample as well.

Naive-designated CD8 cells lacked CD45RO, were positively enriched for CCR7, and omitted terminally differentiated effector memory CD45RA+ cells. Healthy HIV-negative adults without recent acute infections or vaccinations served as donors. The germline V and J ends were trimmed by 4 bases and 5 bases, with 12 bases remaining between them. The CDR3 contains 13 residues. Germline lookup yields CDR1 LNHDA and CDR2 SQIVND (reference sequence). This sequence joins TRBV19 and TRBJ2-7, with D perhaps TRBD1 or TRBD2 (5 bases each). The sequenced material came from naive CD8+ T cells sorted from blood. The TCR originated in a man aged 18 to 30 in good health. CDR3 region: CASSTRERDEQYF. The CDR3 DNA follows: TGTGCCAGTAGTACCAGGGAGAGGGACGAGCAGTACTTC.